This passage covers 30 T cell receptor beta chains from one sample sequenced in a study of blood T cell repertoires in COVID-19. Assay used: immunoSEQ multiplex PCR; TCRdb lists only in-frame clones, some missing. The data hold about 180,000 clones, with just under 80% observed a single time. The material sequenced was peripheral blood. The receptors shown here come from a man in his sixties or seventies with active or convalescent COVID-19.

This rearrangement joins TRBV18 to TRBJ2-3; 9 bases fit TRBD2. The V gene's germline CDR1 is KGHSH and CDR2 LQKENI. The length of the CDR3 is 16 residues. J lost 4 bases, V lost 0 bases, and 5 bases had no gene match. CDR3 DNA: TGTGCCAGCTCACCACCCGCGGGGGGGTCTGCAGATACGCAGTATTTT. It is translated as CASSPPAGGSADTQYF.

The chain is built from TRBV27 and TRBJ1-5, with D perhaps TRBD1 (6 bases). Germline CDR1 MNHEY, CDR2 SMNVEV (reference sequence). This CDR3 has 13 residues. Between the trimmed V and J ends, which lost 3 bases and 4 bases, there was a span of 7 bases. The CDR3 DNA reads TGTGCCAGCAGTTTTCAGGGGAATCAGCCCCAGCATTTT. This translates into CASSFQGNQPQHF.

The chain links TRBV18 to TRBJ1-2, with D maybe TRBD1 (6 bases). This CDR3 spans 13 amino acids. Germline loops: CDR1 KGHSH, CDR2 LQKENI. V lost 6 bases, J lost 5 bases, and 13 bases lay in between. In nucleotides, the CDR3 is TGTGCCAGCTCCTCAGAAGGGGGTTATGGCTACACCTTC. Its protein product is CASSSEGGYGYTF.

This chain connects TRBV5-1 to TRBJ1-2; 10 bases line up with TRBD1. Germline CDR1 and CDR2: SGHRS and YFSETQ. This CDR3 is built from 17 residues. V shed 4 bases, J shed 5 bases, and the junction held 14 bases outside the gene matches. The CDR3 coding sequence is TGCGCCAGCAGCGTAAGACAGGGGGCACTAGCCTTTTATGGCTACACCTTC. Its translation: CASSVRQGALAFYGYTF.

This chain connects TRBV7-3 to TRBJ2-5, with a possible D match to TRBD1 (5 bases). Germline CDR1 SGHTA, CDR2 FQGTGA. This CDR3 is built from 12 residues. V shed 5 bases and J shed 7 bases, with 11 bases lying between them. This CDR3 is CASSQAQGTQYF. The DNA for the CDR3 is TGTGCCAGCAGCCAAGCCCAGGGGACCCAGTACTTC.

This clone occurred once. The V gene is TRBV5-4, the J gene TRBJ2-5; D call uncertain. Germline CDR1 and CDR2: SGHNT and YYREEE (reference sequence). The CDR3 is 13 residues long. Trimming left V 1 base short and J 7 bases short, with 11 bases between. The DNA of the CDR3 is TGTGCCAGCAGCTTGAAGGCCTCGGGGACCCAGTACTTC. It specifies CASSLKASGTQYF.

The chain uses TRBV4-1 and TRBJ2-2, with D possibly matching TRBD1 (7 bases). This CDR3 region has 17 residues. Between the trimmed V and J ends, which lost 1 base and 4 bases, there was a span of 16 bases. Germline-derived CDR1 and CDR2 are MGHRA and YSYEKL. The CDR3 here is CASSQALTGRRTGELFF. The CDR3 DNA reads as TGCGCCAGCAGCCAAGCCCTGACAGGGAGGCGCACCGGGGAGCTGTTTTTT.

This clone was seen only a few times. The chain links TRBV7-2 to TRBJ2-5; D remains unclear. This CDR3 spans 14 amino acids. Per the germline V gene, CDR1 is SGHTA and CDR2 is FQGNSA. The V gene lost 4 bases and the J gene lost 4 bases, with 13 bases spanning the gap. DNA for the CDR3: TGTGCCAGCAGCTCCTCAACTAATCCAGAGACCCAGTACTTC. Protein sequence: CASSSSTNPETQYF.

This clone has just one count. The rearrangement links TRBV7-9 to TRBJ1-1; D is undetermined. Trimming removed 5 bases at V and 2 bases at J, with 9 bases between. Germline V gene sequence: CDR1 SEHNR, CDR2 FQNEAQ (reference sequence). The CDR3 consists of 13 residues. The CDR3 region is CASSPNSNTEAFF. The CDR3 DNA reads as TGTGCCAGCAGCCCTAACAGCAACACTGAAGCTTTCTTT.

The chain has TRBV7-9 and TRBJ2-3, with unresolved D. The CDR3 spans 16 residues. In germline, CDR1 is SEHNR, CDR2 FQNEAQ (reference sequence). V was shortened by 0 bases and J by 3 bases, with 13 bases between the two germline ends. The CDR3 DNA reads TGTGCCAGCAGCTTAGCCGTGTTTACCCAGACAGATACGCAGTATTTT. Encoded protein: CASSLAVFTQTDTQYF.

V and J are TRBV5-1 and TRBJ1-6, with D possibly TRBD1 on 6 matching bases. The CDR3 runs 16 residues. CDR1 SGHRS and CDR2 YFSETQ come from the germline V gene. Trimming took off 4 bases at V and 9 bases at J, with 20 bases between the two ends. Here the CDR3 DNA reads TGCGCCAGCAGCCGGGATACCGGGGACAATGGTTCACCCCTCCACTTT. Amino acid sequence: CASSRDTGDNGSPLHF.

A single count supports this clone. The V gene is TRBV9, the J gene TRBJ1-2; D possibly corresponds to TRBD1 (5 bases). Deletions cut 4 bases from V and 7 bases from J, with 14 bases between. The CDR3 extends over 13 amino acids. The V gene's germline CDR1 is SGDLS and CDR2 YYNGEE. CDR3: CASSPQGWSGYTF. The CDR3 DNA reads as TGTGCCAGCAGCCCTCAGGGTTGGAGTGGCTACACCTTC.

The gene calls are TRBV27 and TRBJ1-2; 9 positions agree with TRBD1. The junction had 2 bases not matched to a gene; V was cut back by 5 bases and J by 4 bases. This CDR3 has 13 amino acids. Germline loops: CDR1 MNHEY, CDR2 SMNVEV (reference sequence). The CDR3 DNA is TGTGCCAGCAGTACGACAGGGGGCTATGGCTACACCTTC. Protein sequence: CASSTTGGYGYTF.

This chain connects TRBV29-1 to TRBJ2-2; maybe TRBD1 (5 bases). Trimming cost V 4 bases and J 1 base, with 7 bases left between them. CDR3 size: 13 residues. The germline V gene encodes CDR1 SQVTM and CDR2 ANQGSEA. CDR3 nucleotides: TGCAGCGTTGTCGGACAGAACACCGGGGAGCTGTTTTTT. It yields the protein CSVVGQNTGELFF.

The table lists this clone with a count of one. The CDR3 DNA is TGTGCCAGCTCACCAACAGGGATAAATGAAGCTTTCTTT. Translating gives CASSPTGINEAFF. V and J are TRBV18 and TRBJ1-1, with D possibly matching TRBD1 (6 bases). CDR3 length equals 13 residues. Germline lookup yields CDR1 KGHSH and CDR2 LQKENI. V was pared by 2 bases and J by 7 bases, with 11 bases between.

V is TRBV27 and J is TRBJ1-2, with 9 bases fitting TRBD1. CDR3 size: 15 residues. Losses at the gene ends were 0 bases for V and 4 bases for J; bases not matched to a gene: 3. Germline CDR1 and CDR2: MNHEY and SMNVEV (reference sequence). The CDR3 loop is CASSLSWTGVYGYTF. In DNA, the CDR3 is TGTGCCAGCAGTTTATCGTGGACAGGGGTCTATGGCTACACCTTC.

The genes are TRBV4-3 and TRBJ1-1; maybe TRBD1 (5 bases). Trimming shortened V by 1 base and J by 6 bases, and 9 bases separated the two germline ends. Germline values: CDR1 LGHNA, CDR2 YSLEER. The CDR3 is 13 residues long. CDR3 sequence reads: CASSQGRGSEAFF. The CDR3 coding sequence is TGCGCCAGCAGCCAAGGGAGGGGCTCTGAAGCTTTCTTT.

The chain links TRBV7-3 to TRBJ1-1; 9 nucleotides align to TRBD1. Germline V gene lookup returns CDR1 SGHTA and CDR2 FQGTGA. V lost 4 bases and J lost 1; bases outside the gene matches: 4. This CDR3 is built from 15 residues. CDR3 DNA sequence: TGTGCCAGCAGCTCGGGACAGGGAGAGAACACTGAAGCTTTCTTT. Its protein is CASSSGQGENTEAFF.

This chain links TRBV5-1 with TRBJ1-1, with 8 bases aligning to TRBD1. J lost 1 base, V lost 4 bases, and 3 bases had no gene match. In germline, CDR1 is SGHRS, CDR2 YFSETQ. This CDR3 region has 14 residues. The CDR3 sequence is CASSQDRANTEAFF. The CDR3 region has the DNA TGCGCCAGCAGCCAGGACAGGGCGAACACTGAAGCTTTCTTT.

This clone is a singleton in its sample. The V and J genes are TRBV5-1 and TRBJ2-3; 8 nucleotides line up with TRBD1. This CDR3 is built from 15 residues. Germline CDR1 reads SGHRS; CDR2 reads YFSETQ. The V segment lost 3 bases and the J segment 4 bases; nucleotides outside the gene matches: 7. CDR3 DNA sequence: TGCGCCAGCAGCTCCGGGACAGGCCTCGCAGATACGCAGTATTTT. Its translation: CASSSGTGLADTQYF.

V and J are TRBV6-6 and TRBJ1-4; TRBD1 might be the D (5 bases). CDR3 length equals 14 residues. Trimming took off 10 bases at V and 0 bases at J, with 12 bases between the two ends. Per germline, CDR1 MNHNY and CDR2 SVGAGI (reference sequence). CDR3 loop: CAISGGATNEKLFF. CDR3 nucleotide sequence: TGTGCCATCTCCGGGGGTGCAACTAATGAAAAACTGTTTTTT.

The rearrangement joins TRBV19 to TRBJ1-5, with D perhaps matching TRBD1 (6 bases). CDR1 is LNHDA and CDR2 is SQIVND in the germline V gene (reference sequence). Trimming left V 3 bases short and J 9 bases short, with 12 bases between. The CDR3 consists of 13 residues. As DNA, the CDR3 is TGTGCCAGTAGTATGACAGGTTATCCGCCCCAGCATTTT. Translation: CASSMTGYPPQHF.

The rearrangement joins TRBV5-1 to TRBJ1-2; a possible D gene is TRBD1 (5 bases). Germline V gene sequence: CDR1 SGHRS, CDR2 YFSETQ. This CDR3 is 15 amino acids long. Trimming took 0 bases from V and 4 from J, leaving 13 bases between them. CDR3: CASSLDGDGGYGYTF. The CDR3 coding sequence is TGCGCCAGCAGCTTGGACGGGGACGGGGGCTATGGCTACACCTTC.

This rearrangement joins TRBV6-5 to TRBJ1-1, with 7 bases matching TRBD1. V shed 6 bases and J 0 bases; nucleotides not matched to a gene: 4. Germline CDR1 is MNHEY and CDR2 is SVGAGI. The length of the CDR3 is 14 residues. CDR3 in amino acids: CASSRGQLNTEAFF. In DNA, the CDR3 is TGTGCCAGCAGCCGGGGACAGCTGAACACTGAAGCTTTCTTT.

In DNA form, the CDR3 reads TGTGCCAGCAGCCCAAAGTGGGGGGGCTTCGGTGAGCAGTTCTTC. Protein product: CASSPKWGGFGEQFF. V gene TRBV5-4 combines with J gene TRBJ2-1, with D maybe TRBD2 (7 bases). Germline V gene data show CDR1 as SGHNT and CDR2 as YYREEE (reference sequence). Trimming pared 4 bases from V and 9 bases from J, leaving 20 bases between. This CDR3 is 15 amino acids long.

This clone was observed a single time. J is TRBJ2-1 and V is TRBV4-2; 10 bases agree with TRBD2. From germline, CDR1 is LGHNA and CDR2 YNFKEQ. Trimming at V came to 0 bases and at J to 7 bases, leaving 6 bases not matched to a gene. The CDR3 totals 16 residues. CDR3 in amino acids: CASSQDRASGGNEQFF. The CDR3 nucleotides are TGTGCCAGCAGCCAAGATCGAGCTAGCGGGGGTAATGAGCAGTTCTTC.

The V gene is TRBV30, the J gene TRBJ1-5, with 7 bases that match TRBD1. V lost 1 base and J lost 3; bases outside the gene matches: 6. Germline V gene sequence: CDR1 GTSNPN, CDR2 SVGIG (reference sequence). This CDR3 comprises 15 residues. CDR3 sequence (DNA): TGTGCCTGGAGTGCGACAGGGTCCTTCAATCAGCCCCAGCATTTT. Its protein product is CAWSATGSFNQPQHF. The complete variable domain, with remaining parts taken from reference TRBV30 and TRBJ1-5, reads SQTIHQWPATLVQPVGSPLSLECTVEGTSNPNLYWYRQAAGRGLQLLFYSVGIGQISSEVPQNLSASRPQDRQFILSSKKLLLSDSGFYLCAWSATGSFNQPQHFGDGTRLSIL.

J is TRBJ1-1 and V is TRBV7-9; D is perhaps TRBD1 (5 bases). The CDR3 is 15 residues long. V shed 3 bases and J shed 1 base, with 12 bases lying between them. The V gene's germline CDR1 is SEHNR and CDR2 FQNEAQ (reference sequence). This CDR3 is CASSFWTTGNTEAFF. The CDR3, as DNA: TGTGCCAGCAGCTTTTGGACAACCGGGAACACTGAAGCTTTCTTT.

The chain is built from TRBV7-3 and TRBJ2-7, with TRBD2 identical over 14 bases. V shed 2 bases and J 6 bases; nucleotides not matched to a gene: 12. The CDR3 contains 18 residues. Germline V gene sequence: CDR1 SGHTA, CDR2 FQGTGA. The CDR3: CASSLEPPRLAGGVEQYF. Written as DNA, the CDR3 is TGTGCCAGCAGCTTAGAGCCCCCCCGACTAGCGGGAGGGGTCGAGCAGTACTTC.

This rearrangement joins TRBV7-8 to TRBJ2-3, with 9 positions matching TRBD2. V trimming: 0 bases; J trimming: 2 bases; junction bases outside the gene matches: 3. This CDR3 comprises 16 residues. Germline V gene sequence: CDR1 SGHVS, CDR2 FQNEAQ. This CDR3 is CASSLASGRFTDTQYF. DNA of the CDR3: TGTGCCAGCAGCTTAGCTAGCGGGAGATTCACAGATACGCAGTATTTT.